This TCR beta chain was identified during a study of PD-L1 blockade in urothelial cancer. Germline loops: CDR1 LNHDA, CDR2 SQIVND (reference sequence). This CDR3 spans 14 amino acids. The V end lost 10 bases, the J end lost 2 bases, and 16 bases lay between the germline ends. This clone was found a few times. Here immunoSEQ multiplex PCR was the method, and the copy in TCRdb shows in-frame clones only, minus some. The data show about 28,000 clones, 80% to 85% seen once. The sequence was collected from a man over 45 with urothelial cancer. The chain carries TRBV19 and TRBJ2-3; D unresolved. Sequenced material: PBMCs, taken around atezolizumab (anti-PD-L1) treatment. CDR3 loop: CATKATLHTDTQYF. In nucleotides, the CDR3 is TGTGCCACAAAAGCGACTCTACACACAGATACGCAGTATTTT. The full variable domain, completed using reference TRBV19 and TRBJ2-3, is DGGITQSPKYLFRKEGQNVTLSCEQNLNHDAMYWYRQDPGQGLRLIYYSQIVNDFQKGDIAEGYSVSREKKESFPLTVTSAQKNPTAFYLCATKATLHTDTQYFGPGTRLTVL.